This TCR beta chain was recorded in a study of OX40 agonist ivuxolimab in advanced cancers. This clone occurred once. Clones were sequenced by immunoSEQ multiplex PCR, and TCRdb holds only the in-frame ones, with some missing. The sample lists roughly 79,000 clones, roughly 89% occurring once. CDR1 is MDHEN and CDR2 is SYDVKM in the germline V gene. The ends lost 5 bases at V and 7 bases at J; junction bases unmatched: 15. The CDR3 sequence is 17 residues long. Sequenced material: CD4+ or CD8+ T cells sorted from blood, taken in a trial of the OX40 agonist ivuxolimab. This TCR was sampled from an adult with an advanced solid tumor such as melanoma, head and neck, liver or kidney cancer. The chain employs TRBV28 and TRBJ2-1, with TRBD1 matching 9 bases. CDR3 in amino acids: CASSADRGVVIVNEQFF. The CDR3 DNA reads TGTGCCAGCAGTGCGGACAGGGGAGTTGTTATTGTTAATGAGCAGTTCTTC.